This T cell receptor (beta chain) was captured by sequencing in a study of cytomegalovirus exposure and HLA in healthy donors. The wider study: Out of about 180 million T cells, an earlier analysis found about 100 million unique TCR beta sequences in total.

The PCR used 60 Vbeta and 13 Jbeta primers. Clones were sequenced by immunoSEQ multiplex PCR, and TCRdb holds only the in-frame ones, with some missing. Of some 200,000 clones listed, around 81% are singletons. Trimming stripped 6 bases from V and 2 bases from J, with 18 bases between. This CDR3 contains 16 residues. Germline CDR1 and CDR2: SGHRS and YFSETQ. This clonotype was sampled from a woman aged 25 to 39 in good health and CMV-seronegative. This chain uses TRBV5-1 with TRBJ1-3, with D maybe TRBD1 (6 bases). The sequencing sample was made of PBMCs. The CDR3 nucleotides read TGCGCCAGCAAGGTGGGGGACACAGCTGCTGGAAACACCATATATTTT. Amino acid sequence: CASKVGDTAAGNTIYF.